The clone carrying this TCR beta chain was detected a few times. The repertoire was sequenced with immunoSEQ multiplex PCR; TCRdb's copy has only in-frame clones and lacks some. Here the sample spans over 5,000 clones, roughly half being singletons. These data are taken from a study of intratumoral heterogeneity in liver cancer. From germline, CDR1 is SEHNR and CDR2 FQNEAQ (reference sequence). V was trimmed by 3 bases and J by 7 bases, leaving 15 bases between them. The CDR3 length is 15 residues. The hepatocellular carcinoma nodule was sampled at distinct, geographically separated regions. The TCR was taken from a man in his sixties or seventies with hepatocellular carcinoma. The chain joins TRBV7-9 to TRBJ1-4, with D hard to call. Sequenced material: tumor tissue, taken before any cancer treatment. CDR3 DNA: TGTGCCAGCAGCTTCGACGAGGCGGTGGGTGAAAAACTGTTTTTT. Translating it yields CASSFDEAVGEKLFF. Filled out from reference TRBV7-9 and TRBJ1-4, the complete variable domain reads DTGVSQNPRHKITKRGQNVTFRCDPISEHNRLYWYRQTLGQGPEFLTYFQNEAQLEKSRLLSDRFSAERPKGSFSTLEIQRTEQGDSAMYLCASSFDEAVGEKLFFGSGTQLSVL.